This TCR beta chain was sequenced for a study of radiotherapy plus CTLA-4 blockade in lung cancer. Study background: Objective responses arose in approximately 19% of patients, and under 40% experienced disease control.

Whole-study findings and limits: With interferon-beta, early dynamics of blood T cell clones were reported to best predict response.

Of note for this clone: Its specificity is not known.

The repertoire was sequenced with immunoSEQ multiplex PCR; TCRdb's copy has only in-frame clones and lacks some. The repertoire holds around 100,000 clones, about 80% seen once, with approximately 3.5% in the top ten. The germline V gene has CDR1 SNHLY and CDR2 FYNNEI. V was shortened by 6 bases and J by 2 bases, with 17 bases between the two germline ends. This CDR3 comprises 16 residues. This chain uses TRBV2 with TRBJ1-5, with D uncertain. The sample was peripheral blood, taken from a patient treated with radiotherapy plus ipilimumab. The clonotype was recovered from a human donor with non-small cell lung cancer that progressed on radiotherapy plus ipilimumab. Some clones in this sample may be carry-over from other donors' samples. The CDR3 DNA is TGTGCCAGCAGAAATACCCCAGGTGGTGGCAATCAGCCCCAGCATTTT. It specifies CASRNTPGGGNQPQHF.